Listed below are T cell receptor beta chains from one sample, sequenced in a study of cytomegalovirus exposure and HLA in healthy donors. Libraries were prepared by immunoSEQ multiplex PCR; TCRdb keeps only in-frame clonotypes and omits some of them. The sample has around 140,000 clones; roughly 80% are singletons. The source material was PBMCs. These receptors were taken from a man between 35 and 55 years old in good health and CMV-seronegative. Each CDR3 is given with its conserved first and last residue. The D gene is left open where the match is weak. Size tells how often a clone was seen (once, few, many) or the class of an expanded clone, and some rows leave it out.

V	D	J	size	DNA	CDR3
TRBV7-2	TRBD1	TRBJ1-2	-	TGTGCCAGCAGCATCCAGGGGGGAGGCTACACCTTC	CASSIQGGGYTF
TRBV7-2	-	TRBJ1-2	-	TGTGCCAGCAGCTTAGCTGGGACAAATTACTATGGCTACACCTTC	CASSLAGTNYYGYTF
TRBV19	TRBD1	TRBJ1-2	-	TGTGCCAGCCGAACAGGGGGTAACAACCCCCGGGGTGGCTACACCTTC	CASRTGGNNPRGGYTF
TRBV5-1	-	TRBJ1-6	-	TGCGCCAGCAGCTTAACGGTTAATTCACCCCTCCACTTT	CASSLTVNSPLHF
TRBV9	-	TRBJ1-5	once	TGTGCCAGCAGCGTAGGGGGGGAAGGAAATCAGCCCCAGCATTTT	CASSVGGEGNQPQHF
TRBV6-6	TRBD1	TRBJ1-2	-	TGTGCCAGCAGTAGGACAGGGGATGGCTACACCTTC	CASSRTGDGYTF
TRBV28	-	TRBJ2-3	few	TGTGCCAGCAGTTTGAGGGATACGCAGTATTTT	CASSLRDTQYF
TRBV19	-	TRBJ1-2	-	TGTGCCAGTAGTATGAGGAGGTCTGGGGAGGGCTACACCTTC	CASSMRRSGEGYTF
TRBV21-1	-	TRBJ2-3	few	TGTGCCAGCCGGACGGCGGGTAGCGGGGGGTCCCCAGATACGCAGTATTTT	CASRTAGSGGSPDTQYF
TRBV4-1	-	TRBJ1-5	few	TGCGCCAGCAGCTTTCTTCTGGACAGTCCAAATCAGCCCCAGCATTTT	CASSFLLDSPNQPQHF
TRBV11-2	-	TRBJ2-5	-	TGTGCCAGCAGCTTGGCAGAGACCCAGTACTTC	CASSLAETQYF
TRBV29-1	TRBD1	TRBJ1-2	-	TGCAGCGTGTCGACAGGGAGCGATGGCTACACCTTC	CSVSTGSDGYTF
TRBV15	-	TRBJ1-1	few	TGTGCCACCAGCCCCGTCAGGTCTGACGCTGAAGCTTTCTTT	CATSPVRSDAEAFF
TRBV5-5	TRBD1	TRBJ2-5	once	TGTGCCAGCAGCTCCCACGACAGGGTGGGAGAGACCCAGTACTTC	CASSSHDRVGETQYF
TRBV19	-	TRBJ2-1	-	TGTGCCAGTACCCCCCCGGGACAACCCTACAATGAGCAGTTCTTC	CASTPPGQPYNEQFF
TRBV6-1	-	TRBJ1-3	-	TGTGCCAGCAGAGAACTTCAGACAGCCATGGGCCCTTCTGGAAACACCATATATTTT	CASRELQTAMGPSGNTIYF
TRBV19	TRBD1	TRBJ1-1	-	TGTGCCAGTAGTATAGATGGGACAGGAGGTACTGAAGCTTTCTTT	CASSIDGTGGTEAFF
TRBV10-2	-	TRBJ1-3	-	TGCGCCAGCAGTGAAAGACAGGCTGGAAACACCATATATTTT	CASSERQAGNTIYF
TRBV5-8	TRBD1	TRBJ1-4	-	TGTGCCAGCAGCTTATCGAGGGGGACAGCAAATGAAAAACTGTTTTTT	CASSLSRGTANEKLFF
TRBV19	-	TRBJ2-5	-	TGTGCCAGTAGTATAGAAAAAGGTCGGGGGGCCCGAAATCAAGAGACCCAGTACTTC	CASSIEKGRGARNQETQYF
TRBV11-2	TRBD2	TRBJ2-3	-	TGTGCCAGCAGCTTAGTTCCGGGAGGAACCACAGATACGCAGTATTTT	CASSLVPGGTTDTQYF
TRBV6-5	-	TRBJ1-4	few	TGTGCCAGCAGTCCAGTGGGGGGGAATGAAAAACTGTTTTTT	CASSPVGGNEKLFF
TRBV5-1	-	TRBJ2-1	-	TGCGCCAGCAGGTTGGGGGCCTATGAGCAGTTCTTC	CASRLGAYEQFF
TRBV10-1	TRBD1	TRBJ2-5	-	TGCGCCAGTTCCTACGGACAGGGAAGAGAGACCCAGTACTTC	CASSYGQGRETQYF
TRBV28	-	TRBJ2-7	-	TGTGCCAGCAGTCCGGGACTCACCTACGAGCAGTACTTC	CASSPGLTYEQYF
TRBV2	-	TRBJ2-3	-	TGTGCCAGCAGTGAAGCGTCAATTACAGATACGCAGTATTTT	CASSEASITDTQYF
TRBV30	-	TRBJ1-1	-	TGTGCCTGGAGCCGAAGGGGTCCAGGTGCGTACGACACTGAAGCTTTCTTT	CAWSRRGPGAYDTEAFF
TRBV10-3	-	TRBJ2-3	-	TGTGCCATCACCGAGGGAGGGGGTATCGATACGCAGTATTTT	CAITEGGGIDTQYF
TRBV5-4	TRBD2	TRBJ2-5	-	TGTGCCAGCAGCTTGCCTAGCGGGGGGTTTGAAGAGACCCAGTACTTC	CASSLPSGGFEETQYF
TRBV6-5	TRBD1	TRBJ2-7	once	TGTGCCAGCACTGCGACAGGGCCCCCCTACGAGCAGTACTTC	CASTATGPPYEQYF
TRBV19	TRBD2	TRBJ2-3	-	TGTGCCAGTAGTACGCCTAGCGGGGGGATTTCAGATACGCAGTATTTT	CASSTPSGGISDTQYF
TRBV7-9	-	TRBJ1-2	-	TGTGCCAGCAGCTTACTGTCCGGGACAAGAAGCTATGGCTACACCTTC	CASSLLSGTRSYGYTF
TRBV9	TRBD2	TRBJ2-7	-	TGTGCCAGCACCAGACTAGCGGGGGGTTACGAGCAGTACTTC	CASTRLAGGYEQYF
TRBV2	-	TRBJ1-3	-	TGTGCCAGCGAGGGGCAGGGGCGCTCTGGAAACACCATATATTTT	CASEGQGRSGNTIYF
TRBV18	TRBD1	TRBJ1-2	-	TGTGCCAGCCTCCAAGGACAGGGAAACTATGGCTACACCTTC	CASLQGQGNYGYTF
TRBV6-5	-	TRBJ1-2	-	TGTGCCAGCAGTTATCAGCGGGCGGGCTATGGCTACACCTTC	CASSYQRAGYGYTF
TRBV7-8	-	TRBJ1-2	few	TGTGCCAGCAGCTCCGGAGGGAGCTATGGCTACACCTTC	CASSSGGSYGYTF
TRBV27	TRBD2	TRBJ2-1	-	TGTGCCAGCAGTTCCGGGACTAGCGGGGGCAATGAGCAGTTCTTC	CASSSGTSGGNEQFF
TRBV5-1	-	TRBJ2-3	-	TGCGCCAGCAGCCTGAGGGGGGGTGGCACAGATACGCAGTATTTT	CASSLRGGGTDTQYF
TRBV6-5	TRBD1	TRBJ2-4	-	TGTGCCAGCAGCCAGGGACAGTCGAACGACATTCAGTACTTC	CASSQGQSNDIQYF
TRBV2	TRBD1	TRBJ1-6	-	TGTGCCACCTTCCGACTGGGACAGCGCTATAATTCCCCCCTCCACTTT	CATFRLGQRYNSPLHF
TRBV5-1	-	TRBJ2-5	-	TGCGCCAGCAGCTTGTATAGAGAGACCCAGTACTTC	CASSLYRETQYF
TRBV7-9	-	TRBJ1-2	-	TGTGCCAGCAGCTTTGGCTCTAACTATGGCTACACCTTC	CASSFGSNYGYTF
TRBV28	-	TRBJ2-1	-	TGTGCCAGCAGCTACGCTGGAGGGATTGAGCAGTTCTTC	CASSYAGGIEQFF
TRBV4-2	TRBD1	TRBJ2-7	few	TGTGCCAGCAGCCAACCGACAGGGCTATCTTACGAGCAGTACTTC	CASSQPTGLSYEQYF
TRBV30	-	TRBJ1-6	-	TGTGCCTGGGGCCCACCGCCCCTCCACTTT	CAWGPPPLHF